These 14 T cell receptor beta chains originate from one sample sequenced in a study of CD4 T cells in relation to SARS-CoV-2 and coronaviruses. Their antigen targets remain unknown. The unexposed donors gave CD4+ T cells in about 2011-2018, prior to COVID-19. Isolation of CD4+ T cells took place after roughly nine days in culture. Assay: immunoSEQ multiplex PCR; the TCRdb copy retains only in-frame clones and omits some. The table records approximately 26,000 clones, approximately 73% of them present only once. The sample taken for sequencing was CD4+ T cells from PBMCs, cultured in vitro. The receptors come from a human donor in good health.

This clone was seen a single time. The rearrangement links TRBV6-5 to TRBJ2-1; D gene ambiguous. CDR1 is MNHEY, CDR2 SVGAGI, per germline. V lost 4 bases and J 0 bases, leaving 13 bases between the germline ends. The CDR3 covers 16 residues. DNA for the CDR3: TGTGCCAGCAGTTCCGTGGCCGGCAGCTCCTACAATGAGCAGTTCTTC. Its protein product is CASSSVAGSSYNEQFF.

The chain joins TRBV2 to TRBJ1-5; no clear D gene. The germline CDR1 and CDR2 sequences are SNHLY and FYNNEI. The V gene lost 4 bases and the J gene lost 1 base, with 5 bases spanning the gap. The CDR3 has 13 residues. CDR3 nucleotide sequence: TGTGCCAGCAGTGTACAGAGCAATCAGCCCCAGCATTTT. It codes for CASSVQSNQPQHF.

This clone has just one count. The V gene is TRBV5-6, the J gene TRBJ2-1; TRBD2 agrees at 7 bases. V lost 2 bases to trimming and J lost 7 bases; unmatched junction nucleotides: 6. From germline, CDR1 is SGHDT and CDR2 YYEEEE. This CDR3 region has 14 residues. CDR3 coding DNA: TGTGCCAGCAGCTTCAGCGGGGTATTGAATGAGCAGTTCTTC. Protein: CASSFSGVLNEQFF.

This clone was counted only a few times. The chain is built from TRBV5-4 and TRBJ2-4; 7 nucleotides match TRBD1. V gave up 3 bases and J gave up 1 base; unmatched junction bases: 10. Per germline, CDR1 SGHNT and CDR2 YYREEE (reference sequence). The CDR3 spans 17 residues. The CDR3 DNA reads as TGTGCCAGCAGCTCGGGGCTGACAGGGTTGGCCAAAAACATTCAGTACTTC. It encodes CASSSGLTGLAKNIQYF.

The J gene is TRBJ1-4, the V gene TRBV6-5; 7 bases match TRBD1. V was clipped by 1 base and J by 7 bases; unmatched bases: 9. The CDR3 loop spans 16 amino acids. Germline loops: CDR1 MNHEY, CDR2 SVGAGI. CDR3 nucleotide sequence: TGTGCCAGCAGTTACTTGCCCTCTGGGACAGTTGAAAAACTGTTTTTT. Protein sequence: CASSYLPSGTVEKLFF.

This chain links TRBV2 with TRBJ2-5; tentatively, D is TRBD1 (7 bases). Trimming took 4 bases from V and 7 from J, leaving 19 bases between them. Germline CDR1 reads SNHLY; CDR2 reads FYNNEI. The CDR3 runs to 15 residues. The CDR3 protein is CASSGGPGQGGTQYF. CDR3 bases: TGTGCCAGCAGTGGCGGCCCGGGGCAGGGGGGGACCCAGTACTTC.

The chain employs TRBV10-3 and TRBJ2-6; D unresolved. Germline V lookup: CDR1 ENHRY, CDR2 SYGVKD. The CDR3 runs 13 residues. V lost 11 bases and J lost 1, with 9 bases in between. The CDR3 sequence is CAALGSGANVLTF. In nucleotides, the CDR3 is TGTGCCGCCTTGGGGTCTGGGGCCAACGTCCTGACTTTC.

The CDR3 sequence is CASSPPSQGGEKLFF. The CDR3 coding sequence is TGTGCCAGCTCACCACCATCGCAGGGAGGTGAAAAACTGTTTTTT. The chain uses TRBV18 and TRBJ1-4; D perhaps matches TRBD1 (5 bases). V lost 0 bases, J lost 7 bases, and 12 bases lay in between. Germline V lookup: CDR1 KGHSH, CDR2 LQKENI. CDR3 length equals 15 residues.

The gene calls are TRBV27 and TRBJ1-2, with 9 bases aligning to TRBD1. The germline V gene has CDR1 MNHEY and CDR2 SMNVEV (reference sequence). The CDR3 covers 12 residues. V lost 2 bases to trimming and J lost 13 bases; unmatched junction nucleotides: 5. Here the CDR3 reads CASSLNGQGRTF. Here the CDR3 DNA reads TGTGCCAGCAGTTTAAACGGACAGGGGCGCACCTTC.

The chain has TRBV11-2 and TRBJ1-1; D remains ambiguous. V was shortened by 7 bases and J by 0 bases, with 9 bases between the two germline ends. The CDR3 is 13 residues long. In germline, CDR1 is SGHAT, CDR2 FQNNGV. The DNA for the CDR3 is TGTGCCAGCACCCCATTGGTGAACACTGAAGCTTTCTTT. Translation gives CASTPLVNTEAFF. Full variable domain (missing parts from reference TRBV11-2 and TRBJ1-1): EAGVAQSPRYKIIEKRQSVAFWCNPISGHATLYWYQQILGQGPKLLIQFQNNGVVDDSQLPKDRFSAERLKGVDSTLKIQPAKLEDSAVYLCASTPLVNTEAFFGQGTRLTVV.

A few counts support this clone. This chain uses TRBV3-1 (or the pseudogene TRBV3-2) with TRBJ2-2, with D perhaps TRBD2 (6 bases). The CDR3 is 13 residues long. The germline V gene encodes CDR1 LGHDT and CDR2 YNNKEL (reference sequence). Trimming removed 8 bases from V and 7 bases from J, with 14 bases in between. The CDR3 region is CASANGGVGELFF. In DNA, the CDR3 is TGTGCCAGCGCGAATGGAGGGGTCGGGGAGCTGTTTTTT.

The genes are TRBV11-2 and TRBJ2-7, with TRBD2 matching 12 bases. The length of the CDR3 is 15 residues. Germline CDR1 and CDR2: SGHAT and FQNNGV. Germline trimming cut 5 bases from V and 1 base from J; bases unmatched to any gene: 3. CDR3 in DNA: TGTGCCAGCAGCAACGGACTAGCGGGGTCCTACGAGCAGTACTTC. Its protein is CASSNGLAGSYEQYF.

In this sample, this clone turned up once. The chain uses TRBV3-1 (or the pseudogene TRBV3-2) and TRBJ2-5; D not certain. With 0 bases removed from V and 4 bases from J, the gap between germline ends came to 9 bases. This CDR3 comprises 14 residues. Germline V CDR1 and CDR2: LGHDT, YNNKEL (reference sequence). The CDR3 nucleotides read TGTGCCAGCAGCCAAGATACAAGGTCAGAGACCCAGTACTTC. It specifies CASSQDTRSETQYF.

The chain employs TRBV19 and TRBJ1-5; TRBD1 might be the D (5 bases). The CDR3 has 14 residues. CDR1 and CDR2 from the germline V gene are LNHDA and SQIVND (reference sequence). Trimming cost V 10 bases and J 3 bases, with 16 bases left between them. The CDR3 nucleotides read TGTGCCACCTCGGGGCAGGTCGTCAATCAGCCCCAGCATTTT. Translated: CATSGQVVNQPQHF.